This T cell receptor (beta chain) appears in the sequencing data of a study of control samples from healthy donors and cancer patients. Sequencing used immunoSEQ multiplex PCR; TCRdb keeps in-frame clones, though not all of them. The repertoire includes more than 100,000 clones, roughly 90% of them detected once, and roughly 7.8% sits in the top ten. CDR1 and CDR2 (germline): SNHLY, FYNNEI. Trimming took 6 bases from V and 3 from J, leaving 15 bases between them. CDR3 size: 16 residues. The receptor's source is a man aged 18 to 29 in good health. This sequence joins TRBV2 and TRBJ1-6, with a tentative D call TRBD1 (6 bases). The sequencing input was blood. CDR3 in DNA: TGTGCCAGCAGCGATAGACAGGCTAGCTATAATTCACCCCTCCACTTT. Protein product: CASSDRQASYNSPLHF.